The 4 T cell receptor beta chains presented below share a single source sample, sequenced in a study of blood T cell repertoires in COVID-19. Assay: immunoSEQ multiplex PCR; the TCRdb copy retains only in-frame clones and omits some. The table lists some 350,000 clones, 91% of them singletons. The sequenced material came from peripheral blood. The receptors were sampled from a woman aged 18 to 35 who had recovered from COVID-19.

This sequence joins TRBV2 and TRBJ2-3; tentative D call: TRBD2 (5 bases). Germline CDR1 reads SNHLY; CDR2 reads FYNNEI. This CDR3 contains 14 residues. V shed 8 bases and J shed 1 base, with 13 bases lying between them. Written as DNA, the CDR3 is TGTGCCAGCGTACTGGAGAGGGGCACAGATACGCAGTATTTT. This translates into CASVLERGTDTQYF. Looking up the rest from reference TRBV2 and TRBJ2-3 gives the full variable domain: EPEVTQTPSHQVTQMGQEVILRCVPISNHLYFYWYRQILGQKVEFLVSFYNNEISEKSEIFDDQFSVERPDGSNFTLKIRSTKLEDSAMYFCASVLERGTDTQYFGPGTRLTVL.

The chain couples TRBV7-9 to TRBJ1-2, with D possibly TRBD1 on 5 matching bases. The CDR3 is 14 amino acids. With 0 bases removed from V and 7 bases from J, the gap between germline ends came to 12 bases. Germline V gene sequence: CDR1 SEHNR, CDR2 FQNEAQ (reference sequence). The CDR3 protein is CASSLASGEGGYTF. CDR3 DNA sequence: TGTGCCAGCAGCTTAGCTTCGGGGGAGGGTGGCTACACCTTC.

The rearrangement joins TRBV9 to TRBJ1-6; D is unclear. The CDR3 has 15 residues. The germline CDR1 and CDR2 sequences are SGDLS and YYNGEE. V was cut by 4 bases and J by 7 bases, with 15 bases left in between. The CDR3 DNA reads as TGTGCCAGCAGCATCGAACGGGTCCCCAATTCACCCCTCCACTTT. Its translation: CASSIERVPNSPLHF.

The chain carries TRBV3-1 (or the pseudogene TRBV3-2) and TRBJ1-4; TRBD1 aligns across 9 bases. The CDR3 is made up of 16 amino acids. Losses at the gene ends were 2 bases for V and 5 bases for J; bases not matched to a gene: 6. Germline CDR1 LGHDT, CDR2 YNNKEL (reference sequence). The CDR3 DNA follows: TGTGCCAGCAGCCAAACGCTAACAGGGGGCAATGAAAAACTGTTTTTT. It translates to CASSQTLTGGNEKLFF.